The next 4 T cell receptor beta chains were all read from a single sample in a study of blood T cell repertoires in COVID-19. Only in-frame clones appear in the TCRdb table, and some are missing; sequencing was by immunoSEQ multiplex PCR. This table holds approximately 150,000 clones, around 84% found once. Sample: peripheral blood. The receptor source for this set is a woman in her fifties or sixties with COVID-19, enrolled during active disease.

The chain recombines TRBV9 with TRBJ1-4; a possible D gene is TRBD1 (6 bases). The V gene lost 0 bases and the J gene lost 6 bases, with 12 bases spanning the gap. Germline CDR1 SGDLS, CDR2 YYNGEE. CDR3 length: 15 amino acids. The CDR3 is CASSVGTGLDEKLFF. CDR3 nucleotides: TGTGCCAGCAGCGTAGGTACAGGGTTGGATGAAAAACTGTTTTTT.

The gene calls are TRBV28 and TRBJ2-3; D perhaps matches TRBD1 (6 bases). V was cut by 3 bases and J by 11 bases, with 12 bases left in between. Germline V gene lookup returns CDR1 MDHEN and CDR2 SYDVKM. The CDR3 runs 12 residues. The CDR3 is CASSFGRGMQYF. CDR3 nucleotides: TGTGCCAGCAGTTTTGGTAGGGGGATGCAGTATTTT.

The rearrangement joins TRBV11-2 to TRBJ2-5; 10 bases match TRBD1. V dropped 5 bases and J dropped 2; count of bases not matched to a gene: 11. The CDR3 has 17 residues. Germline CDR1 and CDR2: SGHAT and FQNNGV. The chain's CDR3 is CASSRQGTGAWQETQYF. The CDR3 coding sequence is TGTGCCAGCAGCCGCCAAGGGACAGGGGCTTGGCAAGAGACCCAGTACTTC.

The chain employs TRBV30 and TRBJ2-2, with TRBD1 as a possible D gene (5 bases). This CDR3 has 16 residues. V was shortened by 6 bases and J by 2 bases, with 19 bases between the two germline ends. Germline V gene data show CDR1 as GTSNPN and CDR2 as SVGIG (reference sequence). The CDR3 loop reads CACSVPNRKNTGELFF. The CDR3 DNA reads TGTGCCTGCAGCGTACCGAACAGGAAAAACACCGGGGAGCTGTTTTTT.